This entry features one TCR beta chain sequence. The antigen it binds to is not known. There are no base qualities to consult, and no much larger clone falls within one base. Unmatched junction bases come to 1, with V trimmed by 6 bases and J by 1 base. CDR1 and CDR2, per the germline V gene (reference sequence), are LNHDA and SQIVND. The CDR3 contains 15 residues, cysteine and phenylalanine counted. Of all the DNA, just the CDR3 is kept, 45 bases in frame from base 1. The sample comes from a study of T cell responses to AZD1222 COVID-19 vaccine (dated by TCRdb to 2020 to 2022). Study-level background: A total of 240 or so trial participants underwent TCR sequencing, of whom some 200 had received two doses of AZD1222 and approximately 26 had received two doses of the MenACWY control vaccine. Trial participants were enrolled into age subgroups of 18-55, 56-69 and 70-plus years, which contained roughly 140, 27 and 60 TCR-sequenced participants, respectively.

The CDR3 regions of human TCRbeta chains were analyzed by immunosequencing. Under the source paper's analysis protocol: TCRs in the repertoires were compared against a reference library of SARS-CoV-2-specific TCRs that had been generated with the MIRA antigen-specificity platform. Breadth meant the fraction of unique TCRs that were SARS-CoV-2-associated, whereas depth meant the fraction of total T cells that were SARS-CoV-2-associated. Using the MIRA data, every spike-specific TCR was mapped to the spike region that the TCR reacted to and assigned to either a CD4 or a CD8 class. Log10-transformed breadth and depth values were compared by one-way ANOVA with Sidak's multiple comparisons tests. TCRdb mirrors the immuneACCESS table, restricted to in-frame sequences. Some clones are absent from its copies; in checked studies, under half trace to an unresolved V gene, and the reason for the others is unknown. Clone size and the V and J calls come from that table; the DNA yielded D and trimming. The sample has some 180,000 clones on record, about 90% of them singletons. The top ten clones comprise roughly 2% of the sample.

What the time point label conveys for this sample: about 28 days (+/-7) after the second vaccine dose. AZD1222 recipients whose second dose came at about 4 weeks and those whose second dose came at about 12 weeks were combined into one group, since spike-specific TCR depth and breadth did not differ between the two schedules. Vaccinee samples came from UK trials COV001 and COV002, including a single-blind randomized controlled phase 2/3 trial of AZD1222 (ChAdOx1 nCoV-19) in healthy adults. For TCRbeta chain sequencing, PBMC samples were collected from trial participants at day 0 and at day 28 after the second dose. The full study reports these points: CD4 TCRs associated with the vaccine covered the entire spike protein, and the dominant responses were in regions 160-218 and 743-854. Because no samples from the day 14 peak response were available, repertoires could be characterized only after the peak T cell response. Conclusions about previously exposed vaccinees are limited because only six or seven AZD1222 recipients were SARS-CoV-2 seropositive at baseline. In the small 56-69-year group, the increase in depth fell short of significance, most likely because of low power. Most participants were white British and females outnumbered males, and the authors suggested that clonal diversity may have been underestimated. Epitopes outside the regions mutated in the B.1.351 and B.1.1.7 variants were reportedly recognized by nearly half of the unique spike-specific TCRs. A significant rise in spike-specific TCR breadth and depth was observed after two AZD1222 doses relative to day 0 and relative to MenACWY recipients.

The source is an adult who received the AZD1222 COVID-19 vaccine. Sequencing was performed on peripheral blood, taken 28 days after the second AZD1222 dose. The V and J genes are TRBV19 and TRBJ2-2, with TRBD2 matching 11 junction bases. The CDR3 region has the sequence CASSGLAGNTGELFF. The nucleotide sequence reads TGTGCCAGTAGCGGACTAGCGGGGAACACCGGGGAGCTGTTTTTT.